The 9 T cell receptor beta chains presented below share a single source sample, sequenced in a study of graft-versus-host responses after intestinal transplantation. Antigens of these TCRs are unknown. The data were produced by immunoSEQ multiplex PCR, yet TCRdb's version contains in-frame clones alone and is incomplete. The sample shows 90,000 to 130,000 clones, 90% to 95% of them seen only once. Sequencing was performed on unstimulated CD8+ T cells sorted from spleen or lymph node cells, taken before transplant. Source of these receptors: a human donor who was the organ donor for an intestinal transplant.

The chain has TRBV12-5 and TRBJ2-1, with D tentatively TRBD1 (8 bases). The germline gives CDR1 LGHNT, CDR2 FRNRAP. The V end lost 3 bases, the J end lost 3 bases, and 12 bases lay between the germline ends. This CDR3 spans 15 amino acids. Here the CDR3 reads CASGFYRGGYNEQFF. The CDR3 DNA follows: TGTGCTAGTGGTTTTTACAGGGGGGGCTACAATGAGCAGTTCTTC.

CDR3: CAISETPGQGTDTQYF. The CDR3 nucleotides read TGTGCCATCAGTGAGACACCGGGACAGGGCACAGATACGCAGTATTTT. The chain joins TRBV10-3 to TRBJ2-3; TRBD1 agrees at 8 bases. Trimming removed 2 bases from V and 1 base from J; junction bases left unmatched: 5. The CDR3 consists of 16 residues. Germline V gene sequence: CDR1 ENHRY, CDR2 SYGVKD.

As regards this clone: Its ends do not fully match the called genes, so a read error is possible. Distinct nucleotide sequences in the sample also encode this CDR3. This chain's CDR3 is CASSPGDRAIGYTF. CDR3 coding DNA: TGCGCCAGCAGCCCCGGCGACAGGGCAATAGGCTACACCTTC. The J gene is TRBJ1-2, the V gene TRBV9; 7 nucleotides match TRBD1. Germline values: CDR1 SGDLS, CDR2 YYNGEE. CDR3 length: 14 residues.

The DNA of the CDR3 is TGTGCCAGCAGTGGACCCGGGGGCTCCTACAATGAGCAGTTCTTC. Residues: CASSGPGGSYNEQFF. The chain carries TRBV27 and TRBJ2-1; D may be TRBD2 (6 bases). V shed 5 bases and J shed 0 bases, with 11 bases lying between them. This CDR3 has 15 residues. From germline, CDR1 is MNHEY and CDR2 SMNVEV (reference sequence).

The sample holds one count of this clone. The chain has TRBV5-1 and TRBJ2-1; 10 bases are shared with TRBD1. Germline V CDR1 and CDR2: SGHRS, YFSETQ. Germline trimming cut 2 bases from V and 5 bases from J; bases unmatched to any gene: 4. The CDR3 has 15 residues. This CDR3 reads CASSFLGQGNNEQFF. Here the CDR3 DNA reads TGCGCCAGCAGCTTTCTGGGACAGGGGAACAATGAGCAGTTCTTC.

V gene TRBV25-1 combines with J gene TRBJ1-5; D ambiguous. Germline V gene lookup returns CDR1 MGHDK and CDR2 SYGVNS. The CDR3 covers 12 residues. Between the trimmed V and J ends, which lost 2 bases and 6 bases, there was a span of 5 bases. The chain's CDR3 is CASSEGSQPQHF. The CDR3 nucleotides read TGTGCCAGCAGTGAAGGGAGTCAGCCCCAGCATTTT. The full variable domain, in which reference TRBV25-1 and TRBJ1-5 provide the parts outside the CDR3, is EADIYQTPRYLVIGTGKKITLECSQTMGHDKMYWYQQDPGMELHLIHYSYGVNSTEKGDLSSESTVSRIRTEHFPLTLESARPSHTSQYLCASSEGSQPQHFGDGTRLSIL.

The V call is TRBV7-9, the J call TRBJ2-1; 11 bases fit TRBD2. V trimming: 4 bases; J trimming: 5 bases; junction bases outside the gene matches: 7. Per the germline V gene, CDR1 is SEHNR and CDR2 is FQNEAQ (reference sequence). CDR3 size: 16 residues. CDR3 bases: TGTGCCAGCAGCTCTACCAAACTAGCGGGGGACAATGAGCAGTTCTTC. This sequence encodes CASSSTKLAGDNEQFF. Using reference TRBV7-9 and TRBJ2-1 for the parts outside the CDR3, the full variable domain is DTGVSQNPRHKITKRGQNVTFRCDPISEHNRLYWYRQTLGQGPEFLTYFQNEAQLEKSRLLSDRFSAERPKGSFSTLEIQRTEQGDSAMYLCASSSTKLAGDNEQFFGPGTRLTVL.

The rearrangement joins TRBV12-2 to TRBJ2-7; the table's TRBD1 call for D was not verified on the DNA. TRBV12-2 is noted as a pseudogene. The CDR3 spans 11 residues. CDR3 in DNA: TGCGGGACACACCTTCCCTACGAGCAGTACTTC. Amino acid sequence: CGTHLPYEQYF.

The chain carries TRBV9 and TRBJ2-7; D may be TRBD2 (6 bases). CDR3 length equals 14 residues. Germline V CDR1 and CDR2: SGDLS, YYNGEE. V lost 4 bases and J lost 4, with 15 bases in between. CDR3 sequence reads: CASSLGGGGYEQYF. CDR3 coding DNA: TGTGCCAGCAGCCTTGGGGGAGGCGGTTACGAGCAGTACTTC. Based on the CDR3 plus reference TRBV9 and TRBJ2-7, the full variable domain is DSGVTQTPKHLITATGQRVTLRCSPRSGDLSVYWYQQSLDQGLQFLIQYYNGEERAKGNILERFSAQQFPDLHSELNLSSLELGDSALYFCASSLGGGGYEQYFGPGTRLTVT.